This T cell receptor (beta chain) was sequenced for a study of neurological immune-mediated disorders. This clonotype was detected ten times or more. No antigen is known for it. Study-wide points: It was HTLV-1-associated myelopathy that showed the most TCR clonal expansion, while multiple sclerosis showed the least, falling below healthy controls.

TCRdb redid the calling of the 5' RACE reads with MiXCR, one entry per CDR3 protein. The sample yields approximately 130,000 distinct CDR3 sequences, roughly 3.4% seen once. 2 million unsorted PBMCs were stored in RNAlater at -80 °C before RNA extraction. The V end was cut by 4 bases, the J end by 8 bases, with 11 bases between. The germline V gene encodes CDR1 SQVTM and CDR2 ANQGSEA. This CDR3 is built from 11 residues. This chain joins TRBV29-1 and TRBJ1-2; D is undetermined. The sequenced sample was PBMCs. The clonotype originates from a woman younger than 45 with multiple sclerosis. CDR3: CSVVTAWGYTF. The CDR3, as DNA: TGCAGCGTTGTTACAGCCTGGGGCTACACCTTC.